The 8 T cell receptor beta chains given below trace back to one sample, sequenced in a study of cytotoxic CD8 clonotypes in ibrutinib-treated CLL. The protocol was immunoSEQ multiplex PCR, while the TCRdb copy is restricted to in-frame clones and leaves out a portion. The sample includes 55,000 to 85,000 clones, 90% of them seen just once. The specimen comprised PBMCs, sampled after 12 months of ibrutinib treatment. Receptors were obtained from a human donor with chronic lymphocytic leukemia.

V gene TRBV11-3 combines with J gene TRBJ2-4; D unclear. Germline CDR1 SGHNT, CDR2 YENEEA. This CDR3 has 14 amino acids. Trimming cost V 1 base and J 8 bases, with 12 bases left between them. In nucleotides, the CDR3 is TGTGCCAGCAGCTTAGGGCGGAATCGGGACATTCAGTACTTC. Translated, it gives CASSLGRNRDIQYF.

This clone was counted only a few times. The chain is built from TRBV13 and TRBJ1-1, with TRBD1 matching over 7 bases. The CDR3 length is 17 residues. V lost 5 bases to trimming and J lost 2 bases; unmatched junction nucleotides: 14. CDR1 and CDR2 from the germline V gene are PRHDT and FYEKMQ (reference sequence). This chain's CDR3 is CASSTPRTGLLNTEAFF. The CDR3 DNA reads TGTGCCAGCAGCACGCCCCGGACAGGTCTGTTAAACACTGAAGCTTTCTTT.

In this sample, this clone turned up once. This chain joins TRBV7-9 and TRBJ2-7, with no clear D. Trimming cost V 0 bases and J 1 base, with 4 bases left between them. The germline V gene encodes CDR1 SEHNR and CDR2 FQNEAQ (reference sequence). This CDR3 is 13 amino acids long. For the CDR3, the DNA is TGTGCCAGCAGCTTAGCCGGGTCCTACGAGCAGTACTTC. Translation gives CASSLAGSYEQYF.

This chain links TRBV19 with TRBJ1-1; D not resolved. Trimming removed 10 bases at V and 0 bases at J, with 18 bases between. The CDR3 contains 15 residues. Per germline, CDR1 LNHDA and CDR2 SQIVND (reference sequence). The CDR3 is CATERQANLNTEAFF. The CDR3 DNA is TGTGCCACGGAGAGGCAGGCGAACCTGAACACTGAAGCTTTCTTT.

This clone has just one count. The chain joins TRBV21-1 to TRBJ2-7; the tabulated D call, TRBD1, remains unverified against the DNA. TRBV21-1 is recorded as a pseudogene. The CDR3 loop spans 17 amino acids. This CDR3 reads CASSKRLNRPISYEQYF. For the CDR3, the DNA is TGTGCCAGCAGCAAAAGATTGAACAGGCCGATATCCTACGAGCAGTACTTC.

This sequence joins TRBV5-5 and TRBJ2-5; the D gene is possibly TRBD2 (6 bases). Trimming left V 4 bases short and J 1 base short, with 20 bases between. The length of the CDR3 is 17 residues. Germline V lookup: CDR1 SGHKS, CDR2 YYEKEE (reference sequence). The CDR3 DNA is TGTGCCAGCAGCCTACGACTAGTCGGCGGTCTCCAAGAGACCCAGTACTTC. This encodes CASSLRLVGGLQETQYF. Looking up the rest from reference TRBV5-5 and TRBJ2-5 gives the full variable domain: DAGVTQSPTHLIKTRGQQVTLRCSPISGHKSVSWYQQVLGQGPQFIFQYYEKEERGRGNFPDRFSARQFPNYSSELNVNALLLGDSALYLCASSLRLVGGLQETQYFGPGTRLLVL.

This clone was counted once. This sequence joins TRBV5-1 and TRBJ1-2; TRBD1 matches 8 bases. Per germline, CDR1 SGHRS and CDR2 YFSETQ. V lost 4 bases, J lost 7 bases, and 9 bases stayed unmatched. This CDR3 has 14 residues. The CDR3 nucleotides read TGCGCCAGCAGCGACCGGACAGGGCCGGGTGGCTACACCTTC. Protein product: CASSDRTGPGGYTF. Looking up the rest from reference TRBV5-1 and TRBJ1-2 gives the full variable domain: KAGVTQTPRYLIKTRGQQVTLSCSPISGHRSVSWYQQTPGQGLQFLFEYFSETQRNKGNFPGRFSGRQFSNSRSEMNVSTLELGDSALYLCASSDRTGPGGYTFGSGTRLTVV.

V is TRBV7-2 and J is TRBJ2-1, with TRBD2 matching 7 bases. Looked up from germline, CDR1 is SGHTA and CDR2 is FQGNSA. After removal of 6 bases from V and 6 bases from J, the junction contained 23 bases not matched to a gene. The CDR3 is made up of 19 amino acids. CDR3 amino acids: CASRRRALADTRRFNEQFF. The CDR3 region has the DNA TGTGCCAGCAGACGTAGGGCGCTAGCGGACACACGAAGATTCAATGAGCAGTTCTTC.